One sample yielded the 29 T cell receptor beta chains listed below, sequenced in a study of blood T cell repertoires in COVID-19. The table came from immunoSEQ multiplex PCR; TCRdb's copy has only in-frame clones and leaves some out. This sample has under 100,000 clones, with about 89% found just once. The sample taken for sequencing was peripheral blood. Receptors originate from a man between 60 and 70 years old with COVID-19, enrolled during active disease.

The rearrangement links TRBV24-1 to TRBJ2-1, with TRBD2 identical over 7 bases. The ends lost 5 bases at V and 0 bases at J; junction bases unmatched: 12. The CDR3 has 18 residues. Germline V gives CDR1 KGHDR, CDR2 SFDVKD. The CDR3 loop reads CATSAPGGRDLSYNEQFF. CDR3 nucleotide sequence: TGTGCCACCAGTGCCCCGGGCGGGAGAGACCTCTCCTACAATGAGCAGTTCTTC.

DNA of the CDR3: TGTGCCAGAAGCTTAGTTTTAGACTGCCGCTTTACCGGGAGGTACACCGGGGAGCTGTTTTTT. Amino acids: CARSLVLDCRFTGRYTGELFF. This chain connects TRBV7-5 to TRBJ2-2; the D call TRBD2 from the table was never checked on the DNA. TRBV7-5 is recorded as a pseudogene. The CDR3 totals 21 residues.

This chain uses TRBV28 with TRBJ1-1; D is unresolved. Germline CDR1 is MDHEN and CDR2 is SYDVKM. CDR3 length: 13 residues. V lost 2 bases, J lost 5 bases, and 9 bases lay in between. The CDR3 spells CASSLRQLTEAFF. The CDR3 nucleotides are TGTGCCAGCAGTTTAAGACAACTGACTGAAGCTTTCTTT.

V gene TRBV2 combines with J gene TRBJ2-3, with D perhaps matching TRBD1 (5 bases). V lost 5 bases and J 3 bases, leaving 6 bases between the germline ends. This CDR3 comprises 12 residues. Germline V gene lookup returns CDR1 SNHLY and CDR2 FYNNEI. CDR3 in DNA: TGTGCCAGCAGTTCAGGGACAGATACGCAGTATTTT. Translated: CASSSGTDTQYF.

V gene TRBV5-4 combines with J gene TRBJ2-7, with 10 bases aligning to TRBD1. Trimming at V came to 0 bases and at J to 4 bases, leaving 4 bases not matched to a gene. The CDR3 length is 15 residues. The V gene's germline CDR1 is SGHNT and CDR2 YYREEE (reference sequence). DNA for the CDR3: TGTGCCAGCAGCTTGGCCCCGGACAGGGGGTACGAGCAGTACTTC. Protein product: CASSLAPDRGYEQYF.

The chain employs TRBV5-4 and TRBJ2-1; D is ambiguous. Germline lookup yields CDR1 SGHNT and CDR2 YYREEE (reference sequence). Deletions cut 0 bases from V and 8 bases from J, with 12 bases between. The CDR3 is 14 residues long. The CDR3 DNA reads TGTGCCAGCAGCTTGGACAGCAGCTCCGATGAGCAGTTCTTC. This sequence encodes CASSLDSSSDEQFF. The full variable domain, in which reference TRBV5-4 and TRBJ2-1 provide the parts outside the CDR3, is ETGVTQSPTHLIKTRGQQVTLRCSSQSGHNTVSWYQQALGQGPQFIFQYYREEENGRGNFPPRFSGLQFPNYSSELNVNALELDDSALYLCASSLDSSSDEQFFGPGTRLTVL.

This sequence joins TRBV6-5 and TRBJ1-1, with D possibly TRBD1 on 5 matching bases. The CDR3 has 14 residues. V dropped 5 bases and J dropped 6 bases, with 16 bases sitting between them. Per germline, CDR1 MNHEY and CDR2 SVGAGI. Here the CDR3 DNA reads TGTGCCAGCAGTCCAACCAGGGTGTCGGCTGAAGCTTTCTTT. As protein: CASSPTRVSAEAFF.

The sample holds one count of this clone. The chain is built from TRBV6-2 or TRBV6-3 and TRBJ1-2; no definite D call. V was cut by 5 bases and J by 0 bases, with 13 bases left in between. The CDR3 contains 15 residues. The V gene's germline CDR1 is MNHEY and CDR2 SVGEGT. CDR3 loop: CASSPRREANYGYTF. CDR3 nucleotide sequence: TGTGCCAGCAGTCCCCGACGGGAAGCTAACTATGGCTACACCTTC.

This clone has just one count. The chain carries TRBV5-1 and TRBJ1-2; 9 nucleotides agree with TRBD1. The CDR3 spans 15 residues. Germline CDR1 is SGHRS and CDR2 is YFSETQ. J was trimmed by 1 base and V by 5 bases; bases with no gene match: 6. CDR3 DNA sequence: TGCGCCAGCAGTCCCCGGGACAGGGTTAACTATGGCTACACCTTC. Translating gives CASSPRDRVNYGYTF.

The chain employs TRBV4-1 and TRBJ2-7; D may be TRBD2 (6 bases). There are 14 residues in the CDR3. V lost 2 bases and J 5 bases, leaving 13 bases between the germline ends. CDR1 and CDR2 from the germline V gene are MGHRA and YSYEKL. The CDR3 DNA is TGCGCCAGCAGCCAACGGGAACTAGCTGACGAGCAGTACTTC. Protein sequence: CASSQRELADEQYF.

The chain recombines TRBV5-4 with TRBJ2-7; no firm D call. Germline CDR1 SGHNT, CDR2 YYREEE (reference sequence). Trimming took off 1 base at V and 0 bases at J, with 8 bases between the two ends. The CDR3 runs 14 residues. This CDR3 is CASSLRVNSYEQYF. CDR3 bases: TGTGCCAGCAGCTTGAGAGTTAACTCCTACGAGCAGTACTTC.

The rearrangement uses TRBV18 and TRBJ2-7; the match to TRBD2 covers 13 bases. Germline V CDR1 and CDR2: KGHSH, LQKENI. The CDR3 contains 16 residues. V dropped 2 bases and J dropped 4; count of bases not matched to a gene: 5. CDR3 nucleotide sequence: TGTGCCAGCTCACCATTTGCACTAGCGGGAGGGTACGAGCAGTACTTC. This translates into CASSPFALAGGYEQYF.

This chain connects TRBV2 to TRBJ1-1; TRBD1 matches at 8 bases. In germline, CDR1 is SNHLY, CDR2 FYNNEI. The CDR3 has 13 amino acids. V shed 8 bases and J 6 bases; nucleotides not matched to a gene: 8. In DNA, the CDR3 is TGTGCCAGCGCGGACAGGGAGTACGCTGAAGCTTTCTTT. It specifies CASADREYAEAFF.

CDR3 coding DNA: TGTGCCAGCTCACGACAGGGGTTGGAAGGCTACACCTTC. Its protein product is CASSRQGLEGYTF. The gene calls are TRBV18 and TRBJ1-2, with 8 nucleotides matching TRBD1. Germline lookup yields CDR1 KGHSH and CDR2 LQKENI. Trimming removed 4 bases from V and 8 bases from J; junction bases left unmatched: 6. This CDR3 has 13 residues.

V gene TRBV25-1 combines with J gene TRBJ1-2, with D perhaps matching TRBD1 (6 bases). V lost 4 bases to trimming and J lost 7 bases, with 13 bases between them. Germline assignment: CDR1 MGHDK and CDR2 SYGVNS. The CDR3 runs 13 residues. The CDR3 protein is CASSGTGWGGYTF. DNA for the CDR3: TGTGCCAGCAGTGGTACAGGGTGGGGTGGCTACACCTTC.

This sequence joins TRBV1 and TRBJ1-1; TRBD1 is the table's D call, not checked against the DNA. TRBV1 is a recognized pseudogene. The CDR3 length is 15 residues. CDR3 loop: CTSCSLGQMNTEAFF. In DNA form, the CDR3 reads TGCACCAGCTGCTCCTTGGGGCAGATGAACACTGAAGCTTTCTTT.

This chain links TRBV18 with TRBJ2-5; TRBD2 agrees at 8 bases. The CDR3 loop spans 16 amino acids. The germline CDR1 and CDR2 sequences are KGHSH and LQKENI. V lost 3 bases, J lost 4 bases, and 10 bases stayed unmatched. CDR3 sequence reads: CASSPRGGRIGETQYF. CDR3 DNA sequence: TGTGCCAGCTCACCCCGGGGGGGGCGAATAGGAGAGACCCAGTACTTC.

This clone was found a few times. In the same sample, other DNA sequences code for this CDR3. The chain employs TRBV7-2 and TRBJ2-7, with TRBD2 identical over 12 bases. After removal of 3 bases from V and 3 bases from J, the junction contained 0 bases not matched to a gene. This CDR3 region has 14 residues. Germline values: CDR1 SGHTA, CDR2 FQGNSA. The CDR3, as DNA: TGTGCCAGCAGCTTGACTAGCGGGAGCTACGAGCAGTACTTC. Translation: CASSLTSGSYEQYF.

The gene calls are TRBV6-5 and TRBJ1-4, with D possibly being TRBD1 (6 bases). The CDR3 sequence is 16 residues long. V lost 4 bases to trimming and J lost 0 bases, with 12 bases between them. Per germline, CDR1 MNHEY and CDR2 SVGAGI. In DNA form, the CDR3 reads TGTGCCAGCAGTTTGGACAGAGGGGCAACTAATGAAAAACTGTTTTTT. Protein: CASSLDRGATNEKLFF.

V usage is TRBV4-3 and J usage is TRBJ2-1; no firm D call. Germline values: CDR1 LGHNA, CDR2 YSLEER. V gave up 8 bases and J gave up 0 bases, with 26 bases separating them. The CDR3 sequence is 19 residues long. CDR3 protein: CASPRGVRGAQSSYNEQFF. CDR3 coding DNA: TGCGCCAGCCCTAGAGGAGTGCGTGGCGCACAAAGCTCCTACAATGAGCAGTTCTTC.

The chain is built from TRBV4-2 and TRBJ2-3, with D possibly TRBD1 on 5 matching bases. V shed 0 bases and J shed 3 bases, with 10 bases lying between them. CDR3 length: 15 amino acids. CDR1 LGHNA and CDR2 YNFKEQ come from the germline V gene. The CDR3 DNA reads as TGTGCCAGCAGCCAAGATCGCAGGGTAACAGATACGCAGTATTTT. This gives the protein CASSQDRRVTDTQYF.

The V and J genes are TRBV7-9 and TRBJ2-7; 7 nucleotides match TRBD1. Germline V gives CDR1 SEHNR, CDR2 FQNEAQ (reference sequence). The CDR3 consists of 13 residues. The V segment lost 8 bases and the J segment 2 bases; nucleotides outside the gene matches: 6. CDR3 loop: CASGKGAAYEQYF. CDR3 bases: TGTGCCAGCGGGAAGGGGGCGGCCTACGAGCAGTACTTC.

The J gene is TRBJ2-2, the V gene TRBV24-1, with 9 bases lining up with TRBD1. V dropped 4 bases and J dropped 5; count of bases not matched to a gene: 13. In germline, CDR1 is KGHDR, CDR2 SFDVKD. The CDR3 contains 18 residues. This chain's CDR3 is CATSDHDRGSSRTGELFF. CDR3 in DNA: TGTGCCACCAGTGACCACGACAGGGGGAGTAGTAGAACCGGGGAGCTGTTTTTT.

The chain links TRBV5-1 to TRBJ2-2; 11 positions agree with TRBD2. Unmatched junction bases numbered 7, after V lost 3 bases and J lost 3 bases. The CDR3 extends over 17 amino acids. Per germline, CDR1 SGHRS and CDR2 YFSETQ. The CDR3 DNA sequence: TGCGCCAGCAGCTCCTTGACTAGCGGGGACTACACCGGGGAGCTGTTTTTT. Translating it yields CASSSLTSGDYTGELFF.

This clone was detected once. V and J are TRBV6-2 or TRBV6-3 and TRBJ2-1; 10 nucleotides line up with TRBD2. The CDR3 is 17 residues long. Germline CDR1 reads MNHEY; CDR2 reads SVGEGT. V lost 2 bases, J lost 5 bases, and 9 bases stayed unmatched. CDR3 DNA: TGTGCCAGCAGTTACCTCACGACTAGCGGGCCTGACAATGAGCAGTTCTTC. Its protein product is CASSYLTTSGPDNEQFF.

This chain connects TRBV11-3 to TRBJ2-1, with D tentatively TRBD2 (5 bases). CDR1 SGHNT and CDR2 YENEEA come from the germline V gene. Deletions cut 1 base from V and 9 bases from J, with 7 bases between. CDR3 length: 12 residues. The CDR3 region has the DNA TGTGCCAGCAGCTTAGTGAGCGGTGAGCAGTTCTTC. As protein: CASSLVSGEQFF.

This chain joins TRBV6-4 and TRBJ2-2; D gene uncertain. Trimming removed 0 bases from V and 5 bases from J, with 7 bases in between. This CDR3 is built from 14 residues. Per germline, CDR1 MRHNA and CDR2 SNTAGT. This chain's CDR3 is CASSDSQRTGELFF. CDR3 nucleotides: TGTGCCAGCAGTGACTCCCAGCGAACCGGGGAGCTGTTTTTT.

The chain couples TRBV9 to TRBJ2-1, with unresolved D. Trimming shortened V by 0 bases and J by 8 bases, and 12 bases separated the two germline ends. Germline assignment: CDR1 SGDLS and CDR2 YYNGEE. The CDR3 consists of 14 residues. The chain's CDR3 is CASSVVNSWDEQFF. CDR3 nucleotides: TGTGCCAGCAGCGTAGTCAACAGTTGGGATGAGCAGTTCTTC.

The V call is TRBV19, the J call TRBJ1-5; the D is unclear. Deletions cut 4 bases from V and 0 bases from J, with 4 bases between. The CDR3 consists of 13 residues. Germline CDR1 and CDR2: LNHDA and SQIVND (reference sequence). The CDR3 region is CASSTNSNQPQHF. In DNA, the CDR3 is TGTGCCAGTAGTACTAATAGCAATCAGCCCCAGCATTTT.